This T cell receptor beta chain originates from a study of blood T cells in healthy people across ages. Study results and limitations: Roughly linearly, TCR beta diversity per million T cells fell as age increased.

With a J-beta primer mix and a sample-barcoded 5' primer, a second PCR ran roughly 7 to 11 cycles. TCRdb reanalysed the 5' RACE reads using MiXCR and keeps one entry per CDR3 protein. The profile shows some 750,000 distinct CDR3 sequences, around a fifth of them singletons. This clonotype was observed a few times. Its antigen is currently unknown. The sequenced sample consisted of blood. The TCR sequence derives from a man in his 70s in good health.

In DNA form, the CDR3 reads TGCAGTGCTAGAGATTTCCTGGCGAACACCGGGGAGCTGTTTTTT. Translated, it gives CSARDFLANTGELFF. V and J are TRBV20-1 and TRBJ2-2, with unresolved D. This CDR3 contains 15 residues. The V gene's germline CDR1 is DFQATT and CDR2 SNEGSKA (reference sequence). V was pared by 0 bases and J by 0 bases, with 8 bases between.